This T cell receptor (beta chain) was retrieved from a study of blood T cell repertoires in COVID-19. Study information: T cells, B-cell-depleted T cells, or PBMCs supplied cDNA or gDNA.

This clone came up a few times. Per the study methods: For nucleated cells, counts were estimated from reference gene primer amplification. Method: immunoSEQ multiplex PCR; TCRdb's copy keeps in-frame clones and lacks some. V, J and clone size are taken as reported in that table, and D and trimming were inferred from the DNA itself. Of around 140,000 clones listed, roughly 80% are singletons. V was cut by 4 bases and J by 0 bases, with 19 bases left in between. The CDR3 length is 17 residues. From germline, CDR1 is SEHNR and CDR2 FQNEAQ (reference sequence). The sample consisted of PBMCs or T cells enriched from blood (not recorded which). This sequence originates from a woman aged 45-60 years who had recovered from COVID-19. V gene TRBV7-9 combines with J gene TRBJ2-7; tentative D call: TRBD1 (5 bases). This CDR3 is CASSSSVGAFRSYEQYV. Written as DNA, the CDR3 is TGTGCCAGCAGCTCTTCCGTAGGGGCCTTCCGCTCCTACGAGCAGTACGTC.